This T cell receptor (beta chain) was sequenced for a study of blood T cell repertoires in COVID-19. Across the whole study: Material from acute and convalescent COVID-19 was sourced from the United States, Italy and Spain. Nucleic acid was either cDNA or gDNA, and it came from T cells, B-cell-depleted T cells, or PBMCs.

Original processing notes: Nucleated cell number was recorded as an estimate derived from reference gene primer amplification. TCRdb's table, derived via immunoSEQ multiplex PCR, lists solely in-frame clones and lacks some. V and J calls plus clone size are reproduced from that table; the DNA served to infer D and trimming. The sample has approximately 68,000 clones, under 85% seen once. CDR1 is LGHNT and CDR2 is FRNRAP in the germline V gene. V was shortened by 7 bases and J by 7 bases, with 14 bases between the two germline ends. The CDR3 runs to 13 residues. The J gene is TRBJ2-1, the V gene TRBV12-5; a possible D gene is TRBD1 (6 bases). The clonotype comes from a woman aged 45 to 65 with acute or convalescent COVID-19. Input material: peripheral blood. DNA for the CDR3: TGTGCTAGTGCCCCCAGGGGTAGTAATGAGCAGTTCTTC. This sequence encodes CASAPRGSNEQFF.